This T cell receptor beta chain stems from a study of blood T cells in healthy people across ages. Study overall: Per two T cells, about one barcoded beta molecule was captured through template switching.

Sample-barcoded 5' priming and a J-beta primer mix drove a second PCR of roughly 6 to 12 cycles. Samples each returned at least 2.5 million CDR3-containing paired-end reads. MiXCR, run by TCRdb on the 5' RACE reads, gives a single entry per CDR3 protein. This sample yields some 690,000 distinct CDR3 sequences, of which approximately 21% are seen a single time; less than 25% belongs to the top ten. PBMCs were isolated at a quantity of at least 7 million per sample. Trimming took 0 bases from V and 4 from J, leaving 12 bases between them. Germline V CDR1 and CDR2: DFQATT, SNEGSKA (reference sequence). The length of the CDR3 is 14 residues.

The chain combines TRBV20-1 with TRBJ1-1; tentatively, D is TRBD1 (5 bases). This clonotype was sampled from a man between 65 and 85 years old in good health. Input material: blood. This chain's CDR3 is CSARERGRATEAFF. The CDR3 DNA is TGCAGTGCTAGAGAACGGGGCAGGGCCACTGAAGCTTTCTTT.